The 27 T cell receptor beta chains below were found in one sample sequenced in a study of blood T cell repertoires in COVID-19. Measured with immunoSEQ multiplex PCR; TCRdb has only the in-frame clones, and not every one. The top ten hold 3.1% of the sample, which has some 200,000 clones, approximately 87% seen once. Sequenced sample: PBMCs or T cells enriched from blood (not recorded which). The receptors originated from a woman between 50 and 59 years old in a cohort exposed to, infected with or recovered from COVID-19 (not recorded which).

The chain couples TRBV4-2 to TRBJ2-5; TRBD2 might be the D (7 bases). The CDR3 runs to 17 residues. Trimming left V 5 bases short and J 1 base short, with 20 bases between. CDR1 is LGHNA, CDR2 YNFKEQ, per germline. CDR3 nucleotides: TGTGCCAGCAGCAAGCGGTTTGAGGGGGGGGTCCAAGAGACCCAGTACTTC. This translates into CASSKRFEGGVQETQYF.

V gene TRBV21-1 combines with J gene TRBJ1-1; the table calls TRBD1, which could not be checked here. TRBV21-1 is a pseudogene. This CDR3 contains 14 residues. In DNA, the CDR3 is TGTGCCAGCATCTGGACAGGGGAAAACACTGAAGCTTTCTTT. Protein product: CASIWTGENTEAFF.

This clone was counted only a few times. The V and J genes are TRBV29-1 and TRBJ2-2; TRBD2 might be the D (6 bases). Trimming cost V 5 bases and J 1 base, with 11 bases left between them. Germline V gene data show CDR1 as SQVTM and CDR2 as ANQGSEA. This CDR3 has 14 amino acids. Here the CDR3 DNA reads TGCAGCGTTAGTAGCGGTCTGAACACCGGGGAGCTGTTTTTT. Its protein product is CSVSSGLNTGELFF.

The CDR3 loop is CAISEQTSGGATDTQYF. In DNA form, the CDR3 reads TGTGCCATCAGTGAGCAAACTAGCGGGGGGGCTACAGATACGCAGTATTTT. The V and J genes are TRBV10-3 and TRBJ2-3, with 13 bases aligning to TRBD2. The CDR3 sequence is 17 residues long. Germline V gene sequence: CDR1 ENHRY, CDR2 SYGVKD. Unmatched junction bases numbered 5, after V lost 2 bases and J lost 3 bases.

This rearrangement joins TRBV28 to TRBJ1-5; 8 positions agree with TRBD1. With 5 bases clipped from V and 4 bases from J, the junction kept 4 bases outside the gene matches. Per germline, CDR1 MDHEN and CDR2 SYDVKM. CDR3 length: 14 amino acids. The CDR3 is CASSVQGANQPQHF. CDR3 DNA: TGTGCCAGCAGTGTTCAGGGGGCGAATCAGCCCCAGCATTTT.

This chain joins TRBV6-2 or TRBV6-3 and TRBJ1-2, with TRBD1 matching over 7 bases. This CDR3 spans 13 amino acids. Germline trimming cut 2 bases from V and 4 bases from J; bases unmatched to any gene: 1. CDR1 and CDR2 from the germline V gene are MNHEY and SVGEGT. This chain's CDR3 is CASSYDRAYGYTF. CDR3 nucleotide sequence: TGTGCCAGCAGTTACGACAGGGCCTATGGCTACACCTTC.

Here the CDR3 reads CASSLGGGAQTEAFF. The CDR3 nucleotides are TGCGCCAGCAGCTTGGGTGGAGGGGCGCAAACTGAAGCTTTCTTT. The chain employs TRBV5-1 and TRBJ1-1, with a possible D match to TRBD1 (5 bases). The CDR3 sequence is 15 residues long. Trimming took 0 bases from V and 5 from J, leaving 14 bases between them. Germline V lookup: CDR1 SGHRS, CDR2 YFSETQ.

The chain couples TRBV11-2 to TRBJ2-1, with 7 bases that match TRBD2. Losses at the gene ends were 3 bases for V and 0 bases for J; bases not matched to a gene: 2. The germline CDR1 and CDR2 sequences are SGHAT and FQNNGV. CDR3 length: 15 amino acids. CDR3 sequence (DNA): TGTGCCAGCAGCTTGGGACTAAACTCCTACAATGAGCAGTTCTTC. Protein: CASSLGLNSYNEQFF.

The rearrangement uses TRBV5-1 and TRBJ2-4, with no clear D. Trimming pared 0 bases from V and 7 bases from J, leaving 8 bases between. The germline gives CDR1 SGHRS, CDR2 YFSETQ. The CDR3 sequence is 13 residues long. CDR3 nucleotide sequence: TGCGCCAGCAGCTTGGACACCAGGAACATTCAGTACTTC. Translation gives CASSLDTRNIQYF.

This chain links TRBV4-2 with TRBJ1-4; 9 bases are a match to TRBD1. CDR3 length: 15 residues. Per germline, CDR1 LGHNA and CDR2 YNFKEQ. The V segment lost 2 bases and the J segment 6 bases; nucleotides outside the gene matches: 4. CDR3 region: CASSQSDRGDEKLFF. The CDR3 DNA is TGTGCCAGCAGCCAATCAGACAGGGGGGATGAAAAACTGTTTTTT.

V is TRBV19 and J is TRBJ1-4, with a weak D call TRBD1 (6 bases). The V gene lost 7 bases and the J gene lost 5 bases, with 17 bases spanning the gap. Per the germline V gene, CDR1 is LNHDA and CDR2 is SQIVND (reference sequence). The CDR3 has 15 residues. CDR3 sequence: CASTLGGTGNEKLFF. The CDR3, as DNA: TGTGCCAGTACGTTAGGGGGAACGGGGAATGAAAAACTGTTTTTT.

The CDR3 reads CASSTRTGFGELFF. The CDR3, as DNA: TGTGCCAGCAGTACGCGGACAGGGTTCGGGGAGCTGTTTTTT. The gene calls are TRBV6-5 and TRBJ2-2; 8 positions match TRBD1. With V trimmed by 5 bases and J by 7 bases, 6 bases remained unmatched. The CDR3 is 14 residues long. Germline assignment: CDR1 MNHEY and CDR2 SVGAGI.

This sequence joins TRBV4-1 and TRBJ1-6; tentatively, D is TRBD1 (5 bases). Trimming stripped 1 base from V and 6 bases from J, with 10 bases between. This CDR3 is 15 amino acids long. The V gene's germline CDR1 is MGHRA and CDR2 YSYEKL. In nucleotides, the CDR3 is TGCGCCAGCAGCCAAGTAATAGGGGTTAATTCACCCCTCCACTTT. Its translation: CASSQVIGVNSPLHF.

This clone was picked up one time. This chain links TRBV7-9 with TRBJ1-1; TRBD1 might be the D (6 bases). V gave up 3 bases and J gave up 4 bases, with 9 bases separating them. In germline, CDR1 is SEHNR, CDR2 FQNEAQ (reference sequence). The CDR3 is 13 amino acids. The CDR3 here is CASSFTRGTEAFF. The CDR3 nucleotides are TGTGCCAGCAGCTTTACCAGGGGCACTGAAGCTTTCTTT.

This clone was detected only once. The genes are TRBV5-3 and TRBJ1-2; 7 nucleotides align to TRBD1. TRBV5-3 qualifies as an ORF whose function is uncertain. Trimming cost V 1 base and J 8 bases; bases outside gene matches: 8. This CDR3 region has 14 residues. DNA for the CDR3: TGTGCCAGAAGCTTGTGTAGGGGGCGTTTGGGCTACACCTTC. Translated: CARSLCRGRLGYTF.

This clone was detected a few times. The chain couples TRBV29-1 to TRBJ1-5; 10 bases fit TRBD1. The CDR3 is 15 amino acids. The ends lost 5 bases at V and 5 bases at J; junction bases unmatched: 9. Germline assignment: CDR1 SQVTM and CDR2 ANQGSEA. CDR3 loop: CSVQTSGTGDQPQHF. DNA of the CDR3: TGCAGCGTTCAGACATCCGGGACAGGGGATCAGCCCCAGCATTTT.

The CDR3 DNA is TGTGCCAGCTCCGTCGCCGGAACAGGAATAGATGAGCAGTTCTTC. This gives the protein CASSVAGTGIDEQFF. The chain links TRBV18 to TRBJ2-1, with D perhaps TRBD1 (5 bases). The V end was cut by 6 bases, the J end by 8 bases, with 20 bases between. Germline assignment: CDR1 KGHSH and CDR2 LQKENI. The CDR3 covers 15 residues. Filled out from reference TRBV18 and TRBJ2-1, the complete variable domain reads NAGVMQNPRHLVRRRGQEARLRCSPMKGHSHVYWYRQLPEEGLKFMVYLQKENIIDESGMPKERFSAEFPKEGPSILRIQQVVRGDSAAYFCASSVAGTGIDEQFFGPGTRLTVL.

With regard to this clone: One end of the junction is discordant with germline, which a read error may explain. The chain has TRBV5-1 and TRBJ1-4; D is perhaps TRBD1 (5 bases). The germline CDR1 and CDR2 sequences are SGHRS and YFSETQ. The CDR3 sequence is 14 residues long. For the CDR3, the DNA is TGCGCCAACAGCCTGGAGGGGAGGGGTGAAAAACTGTTTTTT. Translating it yields CANSLEGRGEKLFF. Full variable domain (rest looked up from reference TRBV5-1 and TRBJ1-4): KAGVTQTPRYLIKTRGQQVTLSCSPISGHRSVSWYQQTPGQGLQFLFEYFSETQRNKGNFPGRFSGRQFSNSRSEMNVSTLELGDSALYLCANSLEGRGEKLFFGSGTQLSVL.

The CDR3 is CASSHGQGVGYTF. DNA of the CDR3: TGTGCCAGCAGCCACGGACAGGGGGTTGGCTACACCTTC. The chain has TRBV12-3 or TRBV12-4 and TRBJ1-2; 10 positions agree with TRBD1. Losses at the gene ends were 6 bases for V and 7 bases for J; bases not matched to a gene: 5. The length of the CDR3 is 13 residues.

The CDR3 sequence is CASSHTPGPYEQYF. The CDR3 DNA sequence: TGCGCCAGCAGCCACACCCCAGGGCCCTACGAGCAGTACTTC. The V call is TRBV4-1, the J call TRBJ2-7; possibly TRBD1 for D (5 bases). V lost 3 bases, J lost 2 bases, and 11 bases lay in between. The germline V gene has CDR1 MGHRA and CDR2 YSYEKL. The CDR3 has 14 residues.

Remarks on this clone: One end of the junction fails to match germline, which may point to a read error. The chain recombines TRBV18 with TRBJ1-6; no reliable D call. The CDR3 is 17 amino acids. CDR1 is KGHSH, CDR2 LQKENI, per germline. The CDR3 DNA follows: TGTGCCAGCTCGCCAGCGAAATTGGACTCCAATAATTCACCCCTCCACTTT. The encoded protein is CASSPAKLDSNNSPLHF.

This rearrangement joins TRBV19 to TRBJ2-1; 14 positions match TRBD2. V trimming: 3 bases; J trimming: 1 base; junction bases outside the gene matches: 2. Germline assignment: CDR1 LNHDA and CDR2 SQIVND (reference sequence). The CDR3 runs to 17 residues. CDR3 protein: CASSIRTSGGSYNEQFF. The CDR3 DNA reads TGTGCCAGTAGTATTCGGACTAGCGGGGGGTCCTACAATGAGCAGTTCTTC.

V usage is TRBV5-1 and J usage is TRBJ2-7; D might be TRBD1 (6 bases). The CDR3 spans 13 residues. Trimming shortened V by 3 bases and J by 1 base, and 8 bases separated the two germline ends. Germline CDR1 and CDR2: SGHRS and YFSETQ. The CDR3 loop reads CASSWDKSYEQYF. For the CDR3, the DNA is TGCGCCAGCAGCTGGGACAAATCCTACGAGCAGTACTTC. The variable domain in full, with the rest retrieved from reference TRBV5-1 and TRBJ2-7, is KAGVTQTPRYLIKTRGQQVTLSCSPISGHRSVSWYQQTPGQGLQFLFEYFSETQRNKGNFPGRFSGRQFSNSRSEMNVSTLELGDSALYLCASSWDKSYEQYFGPGTRLTVT.

The chain joins TRBV6-5 to TRBJ1-2; 9 bases fit TRBD1. The CDR3 length is 13 residues. Germline-derived CDR1 and CDR2 are MNHEY and SVGAGI. The V and J ends lost 5 bases and 5 bases, in that order; junction bases with no gene match: 3. The CDR3, as DNA: TGTGCCAGCAGTCCGACAGGGGGATATGGCTACACCTTC. Translated, it gives CASSPTGGYGYTF.

V and J are TRBV19 and TRBJ1-2; D is unclear. Trimming shortened V by 7 bases and J by 0 bases, and 15 bases separated the two germline ends. Germline-derived CDR1 and CDR2 are LNHDA and SQIVND (reference sequence). CDR3 length: 15 residues. CDR3 in amino acids: CASNLGQDSNYGYTF. The CDR3 bases are TGTGCCAGTAATTTGGGTCAGGATTCTAACTATGGCTACACCTTC.

The chain links TRBV6-5 to TRBJ1-2; D unclear. Trimming cost V 7 bases and J 4 bases, with 19 bases left between them. The CDR3 covers 15 residues. Germline V gene data show CDR1 as MNHEY and CDR2 as SVGAGI. CDR3 amino acids: CASIPDLQVFYGYTF. The CDR3 DNA sequence: TGTGCCAGCATTCCCGATCTCCAGGTGTTCTATGGCTACACCTTC.

The chain combines TRBV30 with TRBJ1-6, with 8 positions matching TRBD1. With V trimmed by 2 bases and J by 4 bases, 1 base remained unmatched. This CDR3 has 14 residues. Germline assignment: CDR1 GTSNPN and CDR2 SVGIG (reference sequence). CDR3 region: CAWSWTGYNSPLHF. CDR3 DNA sequence: TGTGCCTGGAGTTGGACAGGGTATAATTCACCCCTCCACTTT.